The 3 T cell receptor beta chains in this list originate from one sample, sequenced in a study of identical twins. TCRdb re-derived calls from the 5' RACE reads in MiXCR, one entry per CDR3 protein. Of 750,000 to 950,000 distinct CDR3 sequences listed, 9% to 15% are singletons. The same sample was also studied in work on yellow fever vaccine responses in identical twins.

Sequences were obtained from PBMCs. The receptors here all came from a woman under 30 in good health.

The chain couples TRBV3-1 to TRBJ2-5, with 7 bases matching TRBD2. This CDR3 region has 18 residues. J was trimmed by 4 bases and V by 0 bases; bases with no gene match: 14. Germline V gene data show CDR1 as LGHDT and CDR2 as YNNKEL (reference sequence). CDR3 residues: CASSQDSPGRRVLETQYF. Written as DNA, the CDR3 is TGTGCCAGCAGCCAAGATTCCCCCGGGAGGAGAGTATTAGAGACCCAGTACTTC.

This sequence joins TRBV3-1 and TRBJ2-5; D possibly matches TRBD1 or TRBD2 (5 bases each). Germline loops: CDR1 LGHDT, CDR2 YNNKEL (reference sequence). This CDR3 region has 16 residues. Trimming stripped 0 bases from V and 2 bases from J, with 13 bases between. The chain's CDR3 is CASSQDPGALQETQYF. In nucleotides, the CDR3 is TGTGCCAGCAGCCAAGATCCCGGGGCACTTCAAGAGACCCAGTACTTC.

In its sample, this clonotype was seen many times. The chain combines TRBV6-1 with TRBJ2-3, with 11 positions matching TRBD1. Germline V lookup: CDR1 MNHNS, CDR2 SASEGT. V shed 6 bases and J 1 base; nucleotides not matched to a gene: 3. This CDR3 has 15 residues. The CDR3 loop is CASSKGQGGTDTQYF. The CDR3 coding sequence is TGTGCCAGCAGCAAGGGACAGGGGGGCACAGATACGCAGTATTTT.